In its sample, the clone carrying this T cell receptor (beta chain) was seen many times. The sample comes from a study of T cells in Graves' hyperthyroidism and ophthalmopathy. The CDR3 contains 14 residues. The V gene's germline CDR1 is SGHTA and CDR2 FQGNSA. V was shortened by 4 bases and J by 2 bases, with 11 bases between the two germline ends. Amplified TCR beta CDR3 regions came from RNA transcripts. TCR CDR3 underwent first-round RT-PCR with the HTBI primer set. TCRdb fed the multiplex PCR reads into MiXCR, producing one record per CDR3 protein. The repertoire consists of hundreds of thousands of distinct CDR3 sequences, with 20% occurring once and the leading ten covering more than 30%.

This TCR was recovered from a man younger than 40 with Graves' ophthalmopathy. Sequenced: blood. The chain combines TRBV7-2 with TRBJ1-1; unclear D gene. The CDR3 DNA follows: TGTGCCAGCAGCTCAGCCCGGCATAACACTGAAGCTTTCTTT. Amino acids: CASSSARHNTEAFF.